This T cell receptor beta chain was identified during a study of control samples from healthy donors and cancer patients. Clones were read by immunoSEQ multiplex PCR, and TCRdb kept only the in-frame ones, dropping some. The data show some 120,000 clones, around 89% seen once. The length of the CDR3 is 16 residues. Germline CDR1 MDHEN, CDR2 SYDVKM. V was pared by 7 bases and J by 0 bases, with 16 bases between. This chain connects TRBV28 to TRBJ2-1; tentative D call: TRBD2 (6 bases). What was sequenced was PBMCs. This TCR derives from a woman between 45 and 60 years old with colorectal cancer. The CDR3 region is CASKDLAFHSYNEQFF. For the CDR3, the DNA is TGTGCCAGCAAAGACCTAGCGTTCCACTCCTACAATGAGCAGTTCTTC.